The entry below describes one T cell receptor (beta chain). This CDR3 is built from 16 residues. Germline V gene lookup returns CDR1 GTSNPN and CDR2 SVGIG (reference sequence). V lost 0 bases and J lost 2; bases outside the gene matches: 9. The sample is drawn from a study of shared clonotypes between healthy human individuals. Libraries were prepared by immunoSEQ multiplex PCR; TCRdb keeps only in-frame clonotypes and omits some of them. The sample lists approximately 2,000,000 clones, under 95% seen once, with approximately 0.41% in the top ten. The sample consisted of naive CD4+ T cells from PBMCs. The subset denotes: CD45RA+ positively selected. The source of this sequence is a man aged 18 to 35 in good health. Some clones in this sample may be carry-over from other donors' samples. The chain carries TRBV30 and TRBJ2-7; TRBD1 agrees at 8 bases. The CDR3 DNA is TGTGCCTGGAGTGTAATAAGGGACAGGCGTCCCTACGAGCAGTACTTC. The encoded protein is CAWSVIRDRRPYEQYF.